Presented here are 11 T cell receptor beta chains from one specimen sequenced in a study of molecular identifiers for immune sequencing clone quantification. A single record per CDR3 protein comes from TCRdb applying MiXCR to the PCR reads. The data show around 470,000 distinct CDR3 sequences, with about 25% seen just once and roughly 0.77% held by the top ten. Sequenced input: naive CD8+ T cells from blood, with Jurkat cell RNA spiked in. Subset of the sample: FACS-sorted CD8+CD4-CCR7+CD45RA+ naive T cells. The receptors derive from a human donor in good health. Some libraries in this study had Jurkat cell RNA spiked in.

This clonotype showed up many times. The V and J genes are TRBV4-2 and TRBJ1-5; D remains ambiguous. The CDR3 runs 15 residues. Per germline, CDR1 LGHNA and CDR2 YNFKEQ. V gave up 0 bases and J gave up 0 bases, with 6 bases separating them. CDR3 DNA sequence: TGTGCCAGCAGCCAAGAGGACGGTAGCAATCAGCCCCAGCATTTT. This gives the protein CASSQEDGSNQPQHF.

The chain employs TRBV6-5 and TRBJ2-1, with TRBD1 as a possible D gene (6 bases). Germline CDR1 and CDR2: MNHEY and SVGAGI. V was pared by 0 bases and J by 3 bases, with 12 bases between. CDR3 length: 16 residues. CDR3 region: CASSYSVGAVYNEQFF. The DNA for the CDR3 is TGTGCCAGCAGTTACTCAGTGGGGGCGGTCTACAATGAGCAGTTCTTC.

This clonotype was observed at least ten times. The chain uses TRBV24-1 and TRBJ2-1; TRBD2 aligns across 9 bases. The CDR3 consists of 15 residues. After removal of 4 bases from V and 2 bases from J, the junction contained 2 bases not matched to a gene. Germline values: CDR1 KGHDR, CDR2 SFDVKD. CDR3 sequence reads: CATSEAGGPYNEQFF. As DNA, the CDR3 is TGTGCCACCAGTGAAGCGGGGGGACCCTACAATGAGCAGTTCTTC.

This clonotype was picked up a small number of times. The V gene is TRBV24-1, the J gene TRBJ2-2; perhaps TRBD1 as D (6 bases). The germline V gene encodes CDR1 KGHDR and CDR2 SFDVKD. Trimming pared 4 bases from V and 5 bases from J, leaving 13 bases between. This CDR3 comprises 15 residues. CDR3 loop: CATSDPNRETGELFF. For the CDR3, the DNA is TGTGCCACCAGTGACCCAAACAGGGAAACCGGGGAGCTGTTTTTT.

About this clonotype itself: A read error may be the cause here, since a much bigger clone is one base away. V is TRBV7-2 and J is TRBJ1-1; 7 nucleotides agree with TRBD1. Germline V lookup: CDR1 SGHTA, CDR2 FQGNSA. The CDR3 is 15 amino acids. The V gene end was trimmed by 0 bases and the J gene end by 5 bases; junction bases not matched to a gene: 6. The CDR3 DNA reads TGTGCCAGCAGCTTAGCAGGAGGGGGCATAACTGAAGCTTTCTTT. Amino acids: CASSLAGGGITEAFF. The full variable domain, with the rest looked up from reference TRBV7-2 and TRBJ1-1, is GAGVSQSPSNKVTEKGKDVELRCDPISGHTALYWYRQSLGQGLEFLIYFQGNSAPDKSGLPSDRFSAERTGGSVSTLTIQRTQQEDSAVYLCASSLAGGGITEAFFGQGTRLTVV.

The chain employs TRBV20-1 and TRBJ2-7; 11 bases are a match to TRBD2. CDR1 DFQATT and CDR2 SNEGSKA come from the germline V gene (reference sequence). CDR3 length: 13 residues. The V gene end was trimmed by 3 bases and the J gene end by 7 bases; junction bases not matched to a gene: 5. This chain's CDR3 is CSASGTSGWEQYF. DNA for the CDR3: TGCAGTGCTAGCGGGACTAGCGGATGGGAGCAGTACTTC.

The rearrangement links TRBV7-9 to TRBJ1-1; the match to TRBD1 covers 9 bases. J lost 4 bases, V lost 3 bases, and 6 bases had no gene match. CDR3 size: 15 residues. Germline CDR1 is SEHNR and CDR2 is FQNEAQ (reference sequence). The CDR3 sequence: CASSFYRGRVTEAFF. The CDR3 nucleotides are TGTGCCAGCAGCTTCTACAGGGGGCGGGTCACTGAAGCTTTCTTT.

This clonotype has a handful of counts. The gene calls are TRBV20-1 and TRBJ2-7, with D unclear. The CDR3 loop spans 13 amino acids. Looked up from germline, CDR1 is DFQATT and CDR2 is SNEGSKA (reference sequence). V was pared by 0 bases and J by 2 bases, with 8 bases between. The CDR3, as DNA: TGCAGTGCTAGAGATGGGGAAACCTACGAGCAGTACTTC. It specifies CSARDGETYEQYF.

With regard to this clonotype: Mismatch with germline at one junction end may stem from a read error. The chain is built from TRBV29-1 and TRBJ2-1, with D perhaps assigned TRBD1 or TRBD2 (5 bases each). The CDR3 is 17 amino acids. The V gene's germline CDR1 is SQVTM and CDR2 ANQGSEA. The CDR3 reads CSVEEGGGGNSYNEQLF. CDR3 nucleotides: TGCAGCGTTGAAGAAGGTGGGGGTGGAAACTCCTACAATGAGCAGCTCTTC.

There are a few counts of this clonotype. The chain has TRBV4-3 and TRBJ2-2, with a possible D match to TRBD2 (6 bases). V lost 0 bases and J lost 8, with 19 bases in between. Germline assignment: CDR1 LGHNA and CDR2 YSLEER. The CDR3 consists of 17 residues. CDR3 sequence: CASSQDAGWGSVGELFF. In DNA form, the CDR3 reads TGCGCCAGCAGCCAAGATGCGGGATGGGGGTCCGTTGGGGAGCTGTTTTTT.

This clonotype was seen only a few times. V usage is TRBV28 and J usage is TRBJ2-7, with D possibly being TRBD2 (5 bases). Per the germline V gene, CDR1 is MDHEN and CDR2 is SYDVKM. V was clipped by 7 bases and J by 2 bases, with 18 bases between them. This CDR3 region has 15 residues. The CDR3 bases are TGTGCCAGCAAGTTTACTCTAGCTGACACCTACGAGCAGTACTTC. Protein: CASKFTLADTYEQYF.